This entry lists 24 T cell receptor beta chains sequenced from one sample in a study of PD-L1 blockade in urothelial cancer (dated 2017 in TCRdb). The time point label, read with the paper, signifies: pretreatment peripheral blood. To prepare the library, the immunoSEQ multiplex PCR assay was applied. Held by TCRdb, this immuneACCESS table contains in-frame sequences only and omits some clones. Under half of the omission traces to an unresolved V gene where checked; the cause of the rest is unknown. Counted in this sample were about 38,000 clones; approximately 80% of them appeared once. Jointly, the top ten make up roughly 15% of the sample. The source was PBMCs, collected around atezolizumab (anti-PD-L1) treatment. These receptors all come from a man aged 80 or over with urothelial cancer.

The chain uses TRBV14 and TRBJ2-7; D not resolved. CDR3 length: 13 residues. Germline V gene sequence: CDR1 SGHDN, CDR2 FVKESK. V gave up 3 bases and J gave up 3 bases, with 9 bases separating them. Written as DNA, the CDR3 is TGTGCCAGCAGCCATATAATAGTCTACGAGCAGTACTTC. Amino acids: CASSHIIVYEQYF.

This clone occurred once. The V call is TRBV10-3, the J call TRBJ2-7, with 7 bases aligning to TRBD2. Germline values: CDR1 ENHRY, CDR2 SYGVKD. The V segment lost 2 bases and the J segment 2 bases; nucleotides outside the gene matches: 3. This CDR3 is 14 amino acids long. The CDR3: CAISEGGRTYEQYF. CDR3 in DNA: TGTGCCATCAGTGAGGGCGGGAGAACCTACGAGCAGTACTTC.

CDR3 region: CAWSVLRRKNYEQYF. The CDR3 DNA reads as TGTGCCTGGAGTGTACTTCGGCGGAAGAACTACGAGCAGTACTTC. The chain couples TRBV30 to TRBJ2-7, with D hard to call. Per the germline V gene, CDR1 is GTSNPN and CDR2 is SVGIG (reference sequence). Trimming pared 0 bases from V and 3 bases from J, leaving 15 bases between. CDR3 length: 15 amino acids. The full variable domain, completed using reference TRBV30 and TRBJ2-7, is SQTIHQWPATLVQPVGSPLSLECTVEGTSNPNLYWYRQAAGRGLQLLFYSVGIGQISSEVPQNLSASRPQDRQFILSSKKLLLSDSGFYLCAWSVLRRKNYEQYFGPGTRLTVT.

The rearrangement joins TRBV7-9 to TRBJ2-1, with 9 bases lining up with TRBD2. Germline trimming cut 4 bases from V and 4 bases from J; bases unmatched to any gene: 5. This CDR3 region has 15 residues. In germline, CDR1 is SEHNR, CDR2 FQNEAQ (reference sequence). The CDR3 sequence: CASSSTSGSYNEQFF. For the CDR3, the DNA is TGTGCCAGCAGCTCCACTAGCGGGTCTTACAATGAGCAGTTCTTC.

This chain connects TRBV6-6 to TRBJ1-4; a possible D gene is TRBD1 (6 bases). CDR1 is MNHNY, CDR2 SVGAGI, per germline (reference sequence). The CDR3 is made up of 16 amino acids. With 6 bases removed from V and 0 bases from J, the gap between germline ends came to 14 bases. CDR3 sequence reads: CASRSGHLTTNEKLFF. The CDR3 DNA reads as TGTGCCAGCAGATCGGGACACCTCACAACTAATGAAAAACTGTTTTTT.

The V and J genes are TRBV30 and TRBJ2-6; D remains ambiguous. CDR3 length: 16 amino acids. Germline lookup yields CDR1 GTSNPN and CDR2 SVGIG (reference sequence). V was pared by 4 bases and J by 0 bases, with 13 bases between. CDR3 region: CAWTTTDFSGANVLTF. The CDR3 DNA sequence: TGTGCCTGGACCACAACAGATTTCTCTGGGGCCAACGTCCTGACTTTC.

V and J are TRBV27 and TRBJ2-1; 10 positions match TRBD1. Germline CDR1 and CDR2: MNHEY and SMNVEV (reference sequence). V shed 2 bases, J shed 7 bases, and the junction held 11 bases outside the gene matches. This CDR3 is 17 amino acids long. The CDR3 coding sequence is TGTGCCAGCAGTTTAAAGGGGGACAGGGGTTCTCGAAATGAGCAGTTCTTC. Translated: CASSLKGDRGSRNEQFF.

In this sample, this clone turned up a few times. This chain connects TRBV2 to TRBJ2-5, with TRBD1 matching 8 bases. Germline V gene lookup returns CDR1 SNHLY and CDR2 FYNNEI. The CDR3 is 14 amino acids. V shed 3 bases, J shed 4 bases, and the junction held 4 bases outside the gene matches. The CDR3 is CASSDRGLGETQYF. In DNA form, the CDR3 reads TGTGCCAGCAGTGACAGGGGGCTGGGAGAGACCCAGTACTTC.

V usage is TRBV27 and J usage is TRBJ2-3; the D is unclear. V dropped 8 bases and J dropped 4 bases, with 7 bases sitting between them. There are 11 residues in the CDR3. Germline lookup yields CDR1 MNHEY and CDR2 SMNVEV (reference sequence). DNA of the CDR3: TGTGCCAGCCCAGGCGCAGATACGCAGTATTTT. Translation: CASPGADTQYF.

The CDR3 protein is CASRKERNEQFF. The DNA of the CDR3 is TGTGCCAGCAGGAAGGAGAGGAATGAGCAGTTCTTC. The rearrangement uses TRBV6-5 and TRBJ2-1; D uncertain. Germline V CDR1 and CDR2: MNHEY, SVGAGI. CDR3 size: 12 residues. V was cut by 6 bases and J by 7 bases, with 10 bases left in between.

This clone was seen a single time. This chain joins TRBV5-1 and TRBJ1-5; D gene unclear. Germline V lookup: CDR1 SGHRS, CDR2 YFSETQ. The CDR3 runs 13 residues. V was trimmed by 0 bases and J by 9 bases, leaving 10 bases between them. CDR3 DNA: TGCGCCAGCAGCTTGGGCTCAGAAACGCCCCAGCATTTT. Amino acids: CASSLGSETPQHF.

The chain is built from TRBV6-5 and TRBJ2-5; D gene ambiguous. CDR3 length equals 14 residues. Trimming pared 6 bases from V and 4 bases from J, leaving 15 bases between. Per germline, CDR1 MNHEY and CDR2 SVGAGI. The CDR3 loop is CASRNDPVAETQYF. The CDR3 DNA follows: TGTGCCAGCAGGAACGATCCGGTAGCAGAGACCCAGTACTTC.

A word on this clone: A read error may account for a junction end that differs from germline. The V gene is TRBV2, the J gene TRBJ2-2; perhaps TRBD1 as D (5 bases). The CDR3 contains 15 residues. Germline V CDR1 and CDR2: SNHLY, FYNNEI. Here the CDR3 reads CASTITAGNAGELFF. The CDR3 coding sequence is TGTGCCAGCACAATTACGGCAGGGAACGCCGGGGAGCTGTTTTTT.

Here the CDR3 reads CSVARQAAYEQYF. CDR3 coding DNA: TGCAGCGTAGCCCGACAGGCGGCCTACGAGCAGTACTTC. This chain links TRBV29-1 with TRBJ2-7, with D maybe TRBD1 (6 bases). CDR1 is SQVTM, CDR2 ANQGSEA, per germline. CDR3 size: 13 residues. V lost 6 bases to trimming and J lost 2 bases, with 14 bases between them.

The chain is built from TRBV5-6 and TRBJ1-2, with no clear D. Per the germline V gene, CDR1 is SGHDT and CDR2 is YYEEEE. Trimming shortened V by 0 bases and J by 2 bases, and 11 bases separated the two germline ends. The length of the CDR3 is 15 residues. The CDR3, as DNA: TGTGCCAGCAGCTTGGAGCGCCGTCGGAACTATGGCTACACCTTC. It translates to CASSLERRRNYGYTF.

The chain is built from TRBV18 and TRBJ2-4, with 8 bases aligning to TRBD1. This CDR3 contains 16 residues. After removal of 3 bases from V and 4 bases from J, the junction contained 8 bases not matched to a gene. CDR1 is KGHSH and CDR2 is LQKENI in the germline V gene. CDR3 bases: TGTGCCAGCTCACCGGAGTTCGACAGGGGAAAAAACATTCAGTACTTC. Translated: CASSPEFDRGKNIQYF.

V usage is TRBV30 and J usage is TRBJ2-7; D remains unclear. Germline values: CDR1 GTSNPN, CDR2 SVGIG (reference sequence). The V gene lost 4 bases and the J gene lost 6 bases, with 13 bases spanning the gap. This CDR3 has 12 amino acids. This CDR3 reads CAWTVLSGEQYF. Here the CDR3 DNA reads TGTGCCTGGACAGTGTTATCAGGCGAGCAGTACTTC.

The chain uses TRBV28 and TRBJ2-1; 8 bases are shared with TRBD2. V lost 8 bases, J lost 1 base, and 7 bases stayed unmatched. Germline V gene sequence: CDR1 MDHEN, CDR2 SYDVKM. The CDR3 is made up of 15 amino acids. CDR3 protein: CASFASGGSYNEQFF. The CDR3 DNA reads TGTGCCAGCTTTGCCAGCGGGGGATCCTACAATGAGCAGTTCTTC.

V usage is TRBV2 and J usage is TRBJ2-7, with D possibly being TRBD2 (5 bases). With 2 bases removed from V and 7 bases from J, the gap between germline ends came to 12 bases. CDR1 and CDR2 from the germline V gene are SNHLY and FYNNEI. The CDR3 extends over 13 amino acids. The CDR3 DNA reads as TGTGCCAGCAGTGAAAAGGGTCCGGGGGAGCAGTACTTC. The encoded protein is CASSEKGPGEQYF. The whole variable domain, filled in from reference TRBV2 and TRBJ2-7, reads EPEVTQTPSHQVTQMGQEVILRCVPISNHLYFYWYRQILGQKVEFLVSFYNNEISEKSEIFDDQFSVERPDGSNFTLKIRSTKLEDSAMYFCASSEKGPGEQYFGPGTRLTVT.

Comments on this clone: Within the sample, other DNA sequences also encode this same CDR3. V usage is TRBV6-5 and J usage is TRBJ1-4; D ambiguous. This CDR3 has 13 amino acids. Germline CDR1 MNHEY, CDR2 SVGAGI. Trimming pared 4 bases from V and 8 bases from J, leaving 11 bases between. The CDR3 DNA is TGTGCCAGCAGTTTATCTACTAGGGAAAAACTGTTTTTT. Its translation: CASSLSTREKLFF.

The rearrangement links TRBV5-5 to TRBJ2-6, with D possibly matching TRBD2 (6 bases). The V end was cut by 3 bases, the J end by 4 bases, with 14 bases between. The germline gives CDR1 SGHKS, CDR2 YYEKEE (reference sequence). CDR3 length: 16 amino acids. In nucleotides, the CDR3 is TGTGCCAGCAGCTCTGGAGGGGTAACCGGGGCCAACGTCCTGACTTTC. This translates into CASSSGGVTGANVLTF.

This chain joins TRBV30 and TRBJ2-3; TRBD2 matches at 8 bases. CDR1 is GTSNPN, CDR2 SVGIG, per germline (reference sequence). Unmatched junction bases numbered 12, after V lost 2 bases and J lost 2 bases. This CDR3 is built from 17 residues. The CDR3 spells CAWSLLGSGSPTDTQYF. Written as DNA, the CDR3 is TGTGCCTGGAGTCTACTAGGCAGCGGGAGTCCCACAGATACGCAGTATTTT.

V usage is TRBV9 and J usage is TRBJ1-4; no clear D gene. Per the germline V gene, CDR1 is SGDLS and CDR2 is YYNGEE. Trimming took off 1 base at V and 7 bases at J, with 11 bases between the two ends. This CDR3 contains 14 residues. Written as DNA, the CDR3 is TGTGCCAGCAGCGTAACCACAGTGGGTGAAAAACTGTTTTTT. This encodes CASSVTTVGEKLFF.

V gene TRBV7-2 combines with J gene TRBJ1-1; the D gene is possibly TRBD1 (5 bases). This CDR3 is 14 amino acids long. Trimming cost V 8 bases and J 4 bases, with 17 bases left between them. Germline V lookup: CDR1 SGHTA, CDR2 FQGNSA. Written as DNA, the CDR3 is TGTGCCAGCCTTAGTTTCGGGGGGGGCACTGAAGCTTTCTTT. Translated, it gives CASLSFGGGTEAFF.